These 7 T cell receptor beta chains came from one sample sequenced in a study of cytomegalovirus exposure and HLA in healthy donors. PCR was performed using 60 Vbeta and 13 Jbeta primers. Sequencing used immunoSEQ multiplex PCR; TCRdb keeps in-frame clones, though not all of them. The data contain fewer than 200,000 clones, approximately 78% of them singletons. The sample comprised PBMCs. The receptors derive from a woman younger than 30 in good health and CMV-seronegative.

In this sample, this clone turned up once. The gene calls are TRBV7-8 and TRBJ2-7; the match to TRBD2 covers 9 bases. Germline V gene data show CDR1 as SGHVS and CDR2 as FQNEAQ. V was pared by 1 base and J by 9 bases, with 7 bases of the junction left unmatched. The CDR3 extends over 14 amino acids. The DNA of the CDR3 is TGTGCCAGCAGCTTAGGAGGCGGGAGGGCCTGGCAGTACTTC. This translates into CASSLGGGRAWQYF.

This chain joins TRBV6-5 and TRBJ1-2, with TRBD1 matching 8 bases. Germline trimming cut 6 bases from V and 3 bases from J; bases unmatched to any gene: 6. Germline V gives CDR1 MNHEY, CDR2 SVGAGI. The CDR3 sequence is 14 residues long. CDR3 residues: CASRTGAVDYGYTF. CDR3 in DNA: TGTGCCAGCAGGACAGGGGCTGTTGACTATGGCTACACCTTC.

The chain links TRBV28 to TRBJ1-5, with 7 bases that match TRBD1. There are 14 residues in the CDR3. Germline V gene lookup returns CDR1 MDHEN and CDR2 SYDVKM. J gave up 4 bases and V 6 bases, and 6 bases lay outside the gene matches. The CDR3 loop reads CASSTGTVNQPQHF. The CDR3 DNA reads TGTGCCAGCAGCACCGGGACAGTTAATCAGCCCCAGCATTTT.

CDR3 protein: CASSLRLRREYF. The DNA of the CDR3 is TGTGCCAGCAGCTTACGACTGCGAAGAGAGTACTTC. The J gene is TRBJ2-4, the V gene TRBV21-1; TRBD2 is the table's D call and was not checked against the DNA. TRBV21-1 is described as a pseudogene. There are 12 residues in the CDR3.

The genes are TRBV6-5 and TRBJ2-1, with TRBD2 matching over 11 bases. V dropped 5 bases and J dropped 12; count of bases not matched to a gene: 12. Per the germline V gene, CDR1 is MNHEY and CDR2 is SVGAGI. This CDR3 has 15 amino acids. As DNA, the CDR3 is TGTGCCAGCAGTCGTCTCGGACTAGCGGGCGGAGGGCAGTTCTTC. Translation gives CASSRLGLAGGGQFF.

The V and J genes are TRBV30 and TRBJ1-3; 8 bases line up with TRBD1. V was clipped by 5 bases and J by 0 bases; unmatched bases: 6. The CDR3 has 15 amino acids. CDR1 GTSNPN and CDR2 SVGIG come from the germline V gene (reference sequence). CDR3 region: CAWETGGNSGNTIYF. For the CDR3, the DNA is TGTGCCTGGGAAACAGGGGGTAACTCTGGAAACACCATATATTTT.

This rearrangement joins TRBV5-6 to TRBJ1-2; D is possibly TRBD1 (5 bases). The CDR3 has 15 residues. V lost 2 bases, J lost 3 bases, and 14 bases lay in between. Germline V gene lookup returns CDR1 SGHDT and CDR2 YYEEEE. Here the CDR3 DNA reads TGTGCCAGCAGCTTCCCTGGCGGAGGGGACTATGGCTACACCTTC. It specifies CASSFPGGGDYGYTF.